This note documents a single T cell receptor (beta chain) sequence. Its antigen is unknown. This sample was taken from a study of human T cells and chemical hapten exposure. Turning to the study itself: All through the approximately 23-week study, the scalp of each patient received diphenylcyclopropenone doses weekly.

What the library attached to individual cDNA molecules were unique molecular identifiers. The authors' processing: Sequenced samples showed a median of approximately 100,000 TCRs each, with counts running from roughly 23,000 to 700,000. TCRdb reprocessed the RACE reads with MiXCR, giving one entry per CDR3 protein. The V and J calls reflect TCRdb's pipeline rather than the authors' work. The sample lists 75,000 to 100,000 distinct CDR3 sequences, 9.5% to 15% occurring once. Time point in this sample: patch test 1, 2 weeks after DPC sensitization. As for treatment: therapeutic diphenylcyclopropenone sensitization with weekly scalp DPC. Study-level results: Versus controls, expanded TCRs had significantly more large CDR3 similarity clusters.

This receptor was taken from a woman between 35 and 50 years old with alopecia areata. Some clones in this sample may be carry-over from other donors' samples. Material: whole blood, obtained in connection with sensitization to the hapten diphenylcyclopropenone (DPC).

CDR3 in DNA: TGCGCCAGCAGCCTTGAGGTTAGCAATCAGCCCCAGCATTTT. This sequence encodes CASSLEVSNQPQHF. The rearrangement joins TRBV4-3 to TRBJ1-5; no definite D call. Trimming removed 4 bases from V and 0 bases from J, with 7 bases in between. CDR1 is LGHNA, CDR2 YSLEER, per germline. The CDR3 extends over 14 amino acids.